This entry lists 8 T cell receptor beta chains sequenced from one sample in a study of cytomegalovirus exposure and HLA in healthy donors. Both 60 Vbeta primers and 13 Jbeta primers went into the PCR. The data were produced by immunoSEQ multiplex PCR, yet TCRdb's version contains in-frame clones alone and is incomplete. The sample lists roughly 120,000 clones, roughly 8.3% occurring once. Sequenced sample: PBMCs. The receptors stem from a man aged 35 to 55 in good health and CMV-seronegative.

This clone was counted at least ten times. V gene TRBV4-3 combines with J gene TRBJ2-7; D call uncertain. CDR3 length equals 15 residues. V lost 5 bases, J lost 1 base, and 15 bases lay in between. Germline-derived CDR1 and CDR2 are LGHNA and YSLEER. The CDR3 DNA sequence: TGCGCCAGCAGCTCAGTTTTCGCGGAGTCCTACGAGCAGTACTTC. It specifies CASSSVFAESYEQYF.

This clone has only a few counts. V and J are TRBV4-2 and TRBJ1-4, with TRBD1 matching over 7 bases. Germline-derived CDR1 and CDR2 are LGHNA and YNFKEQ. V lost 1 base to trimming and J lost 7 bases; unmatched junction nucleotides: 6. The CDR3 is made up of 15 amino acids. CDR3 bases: TGTGCCAGCAGCCAAGTGGACAGGCGTGGTGAAAAACTGTTTTTT. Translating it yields CASSQVDRRGEKLFF.

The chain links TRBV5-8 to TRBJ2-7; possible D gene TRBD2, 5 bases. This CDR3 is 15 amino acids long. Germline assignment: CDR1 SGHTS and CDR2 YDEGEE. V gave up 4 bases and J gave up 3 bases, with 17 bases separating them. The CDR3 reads CASSPIRADRYEQYF. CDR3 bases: TGTGCCAGCAGCCCTATCCGAGCGGACCGCTACGAGCAGTACTTC. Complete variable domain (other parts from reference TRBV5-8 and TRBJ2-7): EAGVTQSPTHLIKTRGQQATLRCSPISGHTSVYWYQQALGLGLQFLLWYDEGEERNRGNFPPRFSGRQFPNYSSELNVNALELEDSALYLCASSPIRADRYEQYFGPGTRLTVT.

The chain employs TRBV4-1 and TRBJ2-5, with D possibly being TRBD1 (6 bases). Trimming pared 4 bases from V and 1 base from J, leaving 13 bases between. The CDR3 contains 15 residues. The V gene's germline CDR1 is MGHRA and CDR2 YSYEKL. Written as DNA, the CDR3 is TGCGCCAGCAGCCGTCTGCAGGGGACCCAAGAGACCCAGTACTTC. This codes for CASSRLQGTQETQYF.

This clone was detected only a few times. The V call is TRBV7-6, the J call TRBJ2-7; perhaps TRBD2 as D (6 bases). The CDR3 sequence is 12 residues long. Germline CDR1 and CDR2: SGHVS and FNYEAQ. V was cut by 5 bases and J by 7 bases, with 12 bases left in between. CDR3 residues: CASSPSRGEQYF. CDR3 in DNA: TGTGCCAGCAGCCCCTCACGGGGGGAGCAGTACTTC.

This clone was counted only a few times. Written as DNA, the CDR3 is TGCGCCAGCAGCTCGTTCGGAGGGAGCGGCTACACCTTC. Protein: CASSSFGGSGYTF. V is TRBV5-1 and J is TRBJ1-2; unclear D gene. The length of the CDR3 is 13 residues. The germline V gene has CDR1 SGHRS and CDR2 YFSETQ. V lost 3 bases and J lost 8, with 14 bases in between.

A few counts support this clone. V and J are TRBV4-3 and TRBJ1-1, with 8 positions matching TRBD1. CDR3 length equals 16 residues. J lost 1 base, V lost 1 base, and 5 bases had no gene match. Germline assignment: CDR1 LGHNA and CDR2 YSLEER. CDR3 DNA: TGCGCCAGCAGCCAAGGGGCCGGACAGGGGAACACTGAAGCTTTCTTT. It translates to CASSQGAGQGNTEAFF.

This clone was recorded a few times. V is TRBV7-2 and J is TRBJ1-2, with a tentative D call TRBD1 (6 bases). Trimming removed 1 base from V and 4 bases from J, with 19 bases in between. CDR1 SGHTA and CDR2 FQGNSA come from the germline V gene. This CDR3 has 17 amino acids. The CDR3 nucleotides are TGTGCCAGCAGCTTAGGGGGGGGCGGACCTTATAGCTATGGCTACACCTTC. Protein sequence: CASSLGGGGPYSYGYTF. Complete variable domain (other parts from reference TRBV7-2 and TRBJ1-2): GAGVSQSPSNKVTEKGKDVELRCDPISGHTALYWYRQSLGQGLEFLIYFQGNSAPDKSGLPSDRFSAERTGGSVSTLTIQRTQQEDSAVYLCASSLGGGGPYSYGYTFGSGTRLTVV.